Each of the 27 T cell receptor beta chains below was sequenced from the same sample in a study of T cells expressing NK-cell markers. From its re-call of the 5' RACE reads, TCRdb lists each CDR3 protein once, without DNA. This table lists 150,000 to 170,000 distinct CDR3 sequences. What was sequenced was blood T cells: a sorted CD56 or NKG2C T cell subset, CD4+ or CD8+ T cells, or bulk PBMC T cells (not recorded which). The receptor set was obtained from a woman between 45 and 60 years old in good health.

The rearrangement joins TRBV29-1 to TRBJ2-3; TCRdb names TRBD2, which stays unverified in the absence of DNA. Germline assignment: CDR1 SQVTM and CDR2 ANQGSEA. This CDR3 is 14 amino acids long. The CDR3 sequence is CSVRLAGVSDTQYF.

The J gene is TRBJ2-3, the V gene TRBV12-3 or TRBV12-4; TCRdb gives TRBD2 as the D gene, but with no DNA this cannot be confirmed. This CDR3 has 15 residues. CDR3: CASSKLVAGADTQYF.

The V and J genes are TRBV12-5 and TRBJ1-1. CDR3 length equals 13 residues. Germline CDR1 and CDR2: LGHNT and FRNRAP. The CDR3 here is CASGLEWNTEAFF.

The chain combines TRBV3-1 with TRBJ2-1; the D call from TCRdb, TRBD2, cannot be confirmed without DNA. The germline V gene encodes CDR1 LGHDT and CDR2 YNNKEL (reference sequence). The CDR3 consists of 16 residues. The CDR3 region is CASSQWDGSSRDEQFF.

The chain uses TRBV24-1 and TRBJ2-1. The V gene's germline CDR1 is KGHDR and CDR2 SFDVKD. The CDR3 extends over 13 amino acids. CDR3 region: CATSDVMENEQFF.

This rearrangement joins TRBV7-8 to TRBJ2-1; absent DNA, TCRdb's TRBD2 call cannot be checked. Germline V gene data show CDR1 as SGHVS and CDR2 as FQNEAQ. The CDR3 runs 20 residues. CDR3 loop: CASSLEPSGREVRSNNEQFF.

The CDR3 loop is CASSPLPSLDHNEQFF. This sequence joins TRBV4-1 and TRBJ2-1; the TCRdb D gene call, TRBD2, has no DNA to confirm it. The CDR3 has 16 amino acids. The germline V gene encodes CDR1 MGHRA and CDR2 YSYEKL.

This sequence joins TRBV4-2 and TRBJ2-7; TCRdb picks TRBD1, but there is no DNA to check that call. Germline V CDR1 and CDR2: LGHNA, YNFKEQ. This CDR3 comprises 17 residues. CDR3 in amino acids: CASSQDRTGQGTYEQYF.

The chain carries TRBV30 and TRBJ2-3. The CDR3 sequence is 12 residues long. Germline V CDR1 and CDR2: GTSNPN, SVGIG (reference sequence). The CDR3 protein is CAGHTGQDTQYF.

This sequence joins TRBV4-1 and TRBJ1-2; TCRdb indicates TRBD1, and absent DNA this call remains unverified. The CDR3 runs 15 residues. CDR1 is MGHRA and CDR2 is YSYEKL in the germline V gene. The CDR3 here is CASSQETSRPYGYTF.

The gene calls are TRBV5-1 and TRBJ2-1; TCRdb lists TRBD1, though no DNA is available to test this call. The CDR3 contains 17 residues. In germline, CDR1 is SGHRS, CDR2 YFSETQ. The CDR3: CASSLSLRQGSYNEQFF.

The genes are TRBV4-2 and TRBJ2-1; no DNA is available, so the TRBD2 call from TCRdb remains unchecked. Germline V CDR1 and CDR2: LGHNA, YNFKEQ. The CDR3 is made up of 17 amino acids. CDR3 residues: CASSQEVAGSSYNEQFF.

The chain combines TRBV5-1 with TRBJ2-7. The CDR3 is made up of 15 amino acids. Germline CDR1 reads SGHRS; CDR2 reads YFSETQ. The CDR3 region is CASSLARVESYEQYF.

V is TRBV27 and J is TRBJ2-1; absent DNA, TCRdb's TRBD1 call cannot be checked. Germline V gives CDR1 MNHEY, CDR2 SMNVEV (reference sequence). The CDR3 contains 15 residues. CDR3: CASSPRGTEINEQFF.

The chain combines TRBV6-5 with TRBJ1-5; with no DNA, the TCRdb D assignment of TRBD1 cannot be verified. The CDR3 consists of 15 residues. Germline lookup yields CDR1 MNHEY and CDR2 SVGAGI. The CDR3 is CASRPTGTGAQPQHF.

The chain's CDR3 is CASTLGTGEQETQYF. V is TRBV5-6 and J is TRBJ2-5; TCRdb designates TRBD1, a call that cannot be tested without DNA. Germline CDR1 reads SGHDT; CDR2 reads YYEEEE. The CDR3 sequence is 15 residues long.

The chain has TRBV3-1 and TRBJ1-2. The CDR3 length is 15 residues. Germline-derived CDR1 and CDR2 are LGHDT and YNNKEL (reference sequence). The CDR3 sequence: CASSQDAGLPMGYTF.

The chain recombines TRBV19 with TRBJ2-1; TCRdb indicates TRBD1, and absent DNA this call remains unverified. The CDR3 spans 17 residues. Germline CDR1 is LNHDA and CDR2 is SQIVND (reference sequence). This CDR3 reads CASTPKLTGKTYNEQFF.

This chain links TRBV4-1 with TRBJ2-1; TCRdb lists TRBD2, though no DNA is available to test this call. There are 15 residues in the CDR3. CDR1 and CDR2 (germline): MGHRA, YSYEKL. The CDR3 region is CASSQVLVGEYEQFF.

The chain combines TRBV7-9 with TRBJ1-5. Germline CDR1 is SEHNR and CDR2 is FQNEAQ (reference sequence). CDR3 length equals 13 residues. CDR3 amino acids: CASSKENSQPQHF.

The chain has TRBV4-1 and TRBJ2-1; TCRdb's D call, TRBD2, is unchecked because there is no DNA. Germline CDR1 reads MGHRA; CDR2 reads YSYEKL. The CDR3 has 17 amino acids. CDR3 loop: CASSQVFTSGRWNEQFF.

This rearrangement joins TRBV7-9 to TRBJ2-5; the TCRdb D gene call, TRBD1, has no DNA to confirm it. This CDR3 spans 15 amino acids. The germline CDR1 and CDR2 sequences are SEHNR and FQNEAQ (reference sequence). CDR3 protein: CASSSSALGGETQYF.

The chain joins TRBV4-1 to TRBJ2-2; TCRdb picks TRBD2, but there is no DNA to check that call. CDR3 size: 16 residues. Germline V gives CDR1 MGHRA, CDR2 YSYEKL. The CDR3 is CASSPRLAGVTGELFF.

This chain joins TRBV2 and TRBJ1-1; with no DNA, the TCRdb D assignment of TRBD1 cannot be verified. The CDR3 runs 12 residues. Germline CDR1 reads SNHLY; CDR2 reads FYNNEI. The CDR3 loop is CASTLSNTEAFF.

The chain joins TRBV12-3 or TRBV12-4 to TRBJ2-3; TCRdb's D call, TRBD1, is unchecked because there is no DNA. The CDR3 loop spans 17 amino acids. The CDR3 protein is CASSLEAGAVSTDTQYF.

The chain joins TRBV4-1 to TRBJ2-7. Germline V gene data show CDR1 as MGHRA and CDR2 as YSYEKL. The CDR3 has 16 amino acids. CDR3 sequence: CASSQAASGGSYEQYF.

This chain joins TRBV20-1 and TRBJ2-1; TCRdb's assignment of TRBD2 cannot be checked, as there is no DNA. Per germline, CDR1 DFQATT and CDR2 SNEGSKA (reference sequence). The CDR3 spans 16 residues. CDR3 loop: CSARVGGNRLLNEQFF.